One sample yielded the 32 T cell receptor beta chains listed below, sequenced in a study of CD8 T cells in Susac syndrome. When the RNA was reverse transcribed, random hexamers were used with an input of about 0.5 to 1 ug. TCRdb re-called the immunoSEQ multiplex PCR reads through MiXCR, storing one row per CDR3 protein. The sample shows tens of thousands of distinct CDR3 sequences, around 96% of them seen only once. The sequencing input was CD8+ T cells from PBMCs. These receptors were obtained from a human donor with Susac syndrome.

The chain is built from TRBV19 and TRBJ2-2, with D unclear. The V gene lost 10 bases and the J gene lost 7 bases, with 13 bases spanning the gap. Germline V gives CDR1 LNHDA, CDR2 SQIVND (reference sequence). This CDR3 region has 12 residues. The CDR3 here is CAMEGISGELFF. The DNA for the CDR3 is TGTGCCATGGAAGGAATCAGCGGGGAGCTGTTTTTT.

The gene calls are TRBV12-3 or TRBV12-4 and TRBJ1-6, with a tentative D call TRBD1 (5 bases). Trimming stripped 4 bases from V and 7 bases from J, with 11 bases between. The CDR3 is made up of 14 amino acids. The CDR3 nucleotides read TGTGCCAGCAGTTCCCTGACAGCGAATTCACCCCTCCACTTT. Its protein is CASSSLTANSPLHF.

This chain joins TRBV15 and TRBJ1-5; the match to TRBD1 covers 7 bases. Germline V CDR1 and CDR2: LNHNV, YYDKDF (reference sequence). V lost 3 bases and J lost 0; bases outside the gene matches: 5. The CDR3 runs 16 residues. CDR3 sequence reads: CATSRGTAFSNQPQHF. The CDR3 nucleotides are TGTGCCACCAGCAGGGGGACAGCGTTTAGCAATCAGCCCCAGCATTTT.

This rearrangement joins TRBV20-1 to TRBJ1-6; the D gene is possibly TRBD1 (6 bases). The ends were cut back, 0 bases at V and 9 bases at J, with 18 bases in the middle. The CDR3 totals 16 residues. Per the germline V gene, CDR1 is DFQATT and CDR2 is SNEGSKA (reference sequence). The DNA of the CDR3 is TGCAGTGCTAGAGATGATCCACGGGGGGCGCGTTCACCCCTCCACTTT. This translates into CSARDDPRGARSPLHF.

The J gene is TRBJ2-5, the V gene TRBV6-2 or TRBV6-3, with TRBD1 as a possible D gene (6 bases). This CDR3 has 14 residues. Trimming stripped 6 bases from V and 3 bases from J, with 14 bases between. CDR1 and CDR2 from the germline V gene are MNHEY and SVGEGT. CDR3 in amino acids: CASSATGSEETQYF. Here the CDR3 DNA reads TGTGCCAGCAGCGCAACAGGGTCAGAAGAGACCCAGTACTTC.

This clonotype was observed once. This chain uses TRBV20-1 with TRBJ2-7; 16 bases map to TRBD2. V lost 6 bases, J lost 7 bases, and 15 bases stayed unmatched. The CDR3 is 17 residues long. The germline V gene encodes CDR1 DFQATT and CDR2 SNEGSKA (reference sequence). CDR3 in DNA: TGCAGTGCCGACTTTGGGACTAGCGGGGGGGGAATAGGGGAGCAGTACTTC. It specifies CSADFGTSGGGIGEQYF.

A single count supports this clonotype. The rearrangement links TRBV6-4 to TRBJ2-1; D is uncertain. V was cut by 6 bases and J by 0 bases, with 9 bases left in between. This CDR3 contains 14 residues. CDR1 and CDR2 from the germline V gene are MRHNA and SNTAGT. The CDR3 reads CASRTSSSYNEQFF. The CDR3 region has the DNA TGTGCCAGCAGGACGTCTAGCTCCTACAATGAGCAGTTCTTC.

The rearrangement links TRBV25-1 to TRBJ2-7; a possible D gene is TRBD1 (5 bases). The CDR3 is 15 amino acids. Germline V gene lookup returns CDR1 MGHDK and CDR2 SYGVNS. The V gene lost 0 bases and the J gene lost 4 bases, with 13 bases spanning the gap. The CDR3 sequence: CASSEYQGWGYEQYF. DNA for the CDR3: TGTGCCAGCAGTGAATATCAGGGATGGGGTTACGAGCAGTACTTC.

The sample holds one count of this clonotype. The chain links TRBV19 to TRBJ1-2; 8 positions agree with TRBD1. J gave up 8 bases and V 3 bases, and 5 bases lay outside the gene matches. The length of the CDR3 is 13 residues. Germline V gene sequence: CDR1 LNHDA, CDR2 SQIVND (reference sequence). CDR3 residues: CASSISGGEGYTF. In nucleotides, the CDR3 is TGTGCCAGTAGTATTTCAGGGGGCGAAGGCTACACCTTC.

The rearrangement joins TRBV3-1 to TRBJ1-5; TRBD1 might be the D (5 bases). The germline V gene encodes CDR1 LGHDT and CDR2 YNNKEL (reference sequence). V lost 0 bases and J lost 7, with 13 bases in between. The length of the CDR3 is 15 residues. The CDR3 loop is CASSQDRQGGQPQHF. The DNA of the CDR3 is TGTGCCAGCAGCCAAGACCGTCAGGGCGGGCAGCCCCAGCATTTT.

V usage is TRBV12-3 or TRBV12-4 and J usage is TRBJ1-1, with unresolved D. The CDR3 has 13 residues. The V end lost 3 bases, the J end lost 3 bases, and 8 bases lay between the germline ends. CDR3 region: CASSFSPDTEAFF. The CDR3 DNA follows: TGTGCCAGCAGTTTCAGCCCTGACACTGAAGCTTTCTTT.

The chain employs TRBV5-1 and TRBJ2-3; D ambiguous. The V gene lost 5 bases and the J gene lost 4 bases, with 5 bases spanning the gap. The CDR3 is 11 amino acids. Germline V lookup: CDR1 SGHRS, CDR2 YFSETQ. CDR3 protein: CASRSSDTQYF. Here the CDR3 DNA reads TGCGCCAGCAGGTCTTCAGATACGCAGTATTTT.

This rearrangement joins TRBV6-6 to TRBJ2-7, with D uncertain. Germline V gene lookup returns CDR1 MNHNY and CDR2 SVGAGI (reference sequence). Trimming removed 6 bases from V and 6 bases from J, with 12 bases in between. This CDR3 is 12 amino acids long. Here the CDR3 reads CASSLLWGEQYF. In DNA form, the CDR3 reads TGTGCCAGCAGCCTCCTTTGGGGCGAGCAGTACTTC.

This rearrangement joins TRBV10-3 to TRBJ2-2; unclear D gene. Deletions cut 11 bases from V and 9 bases from J, with 13 bases between. In germline, CDR1 is ENHRY, CDR2 SYGVKD. This CDR3 is 11 amino acids long. The CDR3 protein is CASRSPWELFF. Written as DNA, the CDR3 is TGTGCCTCCCGTTCGCCGTGGGAGCTGTTTTTT.

The chain recombines TRBV29-1 with TRBJ2-2; 7 bases agree with TRBD2. There are 14 residues in the CDR3. Trimming took 5 bases from V and 3 from J; bases not matched to a gene: 6. Per the germline V gene, CDR1 is SQVTM and CDR2 is ANQGSEA. This CDR3 is CSVTSTSYTGELFF. For the CDR3, the DNA is TGCAGCGTTACCTCGACTAGCTACACCGGGGAGCTGTTTTTT.

The chain couples TRBV20-1 to TRBJ2-5, with D tentatively TRBD1 (6 bases). The germline V and J ends were trimmed by 2 bases and 4 bases, with 17 bases remaining between them. This CDR3 contains 15 residues. Looked up from germline, CDR1 is DFQATT and CDR2 is SNEGSKA (reference sequence). DNA for the CDR3: TGCAGTGCTAGACCAATGACAGGAGGCGCAGAGACCCAGTACTTC. Translating gives CSARPMTGGAETQYF.

The chain joins TRBV20-1 to TRBJ2-7, with no clear D. Germline CDR1 reads DFQATT; CDR2 reads SNEGSKA (reference sequence). Trimming stripped 3 bases from V and 0 bases from J, with 15 bases between. The CDR3 runs to 15 residues. The CDR3 DNA is TGCAGTGCTAGTTTGGCCCGTGCAGCCTCCTACGAGCAGTACTTC. It translates to CSASLARAASYEQYF.

The rearrangement links TRBV30 to TRBJ2-4; possibly TRBD1 for D (5 bases). From germline, CDR1 is GTSNPN and CDR2 SVGIG (reference sequence). This CDR3 has 14 residues. Trimming shortened V by 5 bases and J by 1 base, and 12 bases separated the two germline ends. The CDR3 sequence is CAWQTGFAKNIQYF. CDR3 DNA: TGTGCCTGGCAAACAGGCTTCGCCAAAAACATTCAGTACTTC. The variable domain in full, completed from reference TRBV30 and TRBJ2-4, reads SQTIHQWPATLVQPVGSPLSLECTVEGTSNPNLYWYRQAAGRGLQLLFYSVGIGQISSEVPQNLSASRPQDRQFILSSKKLLLSDSGFYLCAWQTGFAKNIQYFGAGTRLSVL.

CDR3 region: CASSTIGTKGTGELFF. CDR3 nucleotides: TGCGCCAGCAGCACAATAGGGACCAAAGGCACCGGGGAGCTGTTTTTT. The rearrangement links TRBV5-1 to TRBJ2-2; D might be TRBD1 or TRBD2, each matching 5 bases. Per germline, CDR1 SGHRS and CDR2 YFSETQ. This CDR3 region has 16 residues. The germline V and J ends were trimmed by 4 bases and 4 bases, with 17 bases remaining between them. Full variable domain (missing parts from reference TRBV5-1 and TRBJ2-2): KAGVTQTPRYLIKTRGQQVTLSCSPISGHRSVSWYQQTPGQGLQFLFEYFSETQRNKGNFPGRFSGRQFSNSRSEMNVSTLELGDSALYLCASSTIGTKGTGELFFGEGSRLTVL.

The chain links TRBV20-1 to TRBJ1-1; D might be TRBD1 (6 bases). Germline V gives CDR1 DFQATT, CDR2 SNEGSKA (reference sequence). V lost 6 bases to trimming and J lost 6 bases, with 26 bases between them. The CDR3 has 16 amino acids. The CDR3 DNA sequence: TGCAGTGCCAGGACCGACTTCCAGACAGGTATCCCTGAAGCTTTCTTT. It encodes CSARTDFQTGIPEAFF.

This clonotype was observed once. The CDR3 bases are TGTGCCAGTGGGGATGGGCAAGAGACCCAGTACTTC. Its translation: CASGDGQETQYF. This chain links TRBV5-4 with TRBJ2-5; D call uncertain. CDR1 and CDR2 from the germline V gene are SGHNT and YYREEE (reference sequence). This CDR3 is built from 12 residues. Trimming pared 8 bases from V and 2 bases from J, leaving 10 bases between.

The V and J genes are TRBV5-1 and TRBJ1-5; D may be TRBD1 (5 bases). This CDR3 has 15 amino acids. From germline, CDR1 is SGHRS and CDR2 YFSETQ. V shed 0 bases and J shed 2 bases, with 9 bases lying between them. For the CDR3, the DNA is TGCGCCAGCAGCTTGGACGACAGTCGCAATCAGCCCCAGCATTTT. Translating it yields CASSLDDSRNQPQHF.

The rearrangement uses TRBV6-2 or TRBV6-3 and TRBJ2-7; 7 nucleotides line up with TRBD1. This CDR3 is built from 16 residues. The germline gives CDR1 MNHEY, CDR2 SVGEGT. Unmatched junction bases numbered 7, after V lost 2 bases and J lost 0 bases. The CDR3 DNA reads TGTGCCAGCAGTTACGGGGACAGCTTTAGCTCCTACGAGCAGTACTTC. Protein sequence: CASSYGDSFSSYEQYF.

The CDR3 loop is CASSYSTGSSEAFF. The CDR3 nucleotides read TGTGCCAGCAGTTACTCGACAGGGTCAAGTGAAGCTTTCTTT. The chain has TRBV6-5 and TRBJ1-1; 7 bases agree with TRBD1. The CDR3 runs 14 residues. Germline values: CDR1 MNHEY, CDR2 SVGAGI. V dropped 0 bases and J dropped 7; count of bases not matched to a gene: 5.

The chain links TRBV18 to TRBJ2-6; either TRBD1 or TRBD2 may fit D (5 bases each). The CDR3 totals 16 residues. Trimming removed 3 bases from V and 1 base from J, with 10 bases in between. Germline V gives CDR1 KGHSH, CDR2 LQKENI. CDR3 in DNA: TGTGCCAGCTCACCGGGACCGCCATCTGGGGCCAACGTCCTGACTTTC. It encodes CASSPGPPSGANVLTF. Drawing the rest from reference TRBV18 and TRBJ2-6, the complete variable domain is NAGVMQNPRHLVRRRGQEARLRCSPMKGHSHVYWYRQLPEEGLKFMVYLQKENIIDESGMPKERFSAEFPKEGPSILRIQQVVRGDSAAYFCASSPGPPSGANVLTFGAGSRLTVL.

The chain has TRBV12-3 or TRBV12-4 and TRBJ2-2; 7 bases are shared with TRBD1. The CDR3 totals 15 residues. The trim removed 5 bases at V and 3 bases at J, leaving 6 bases unmatched. The chain's CDR3 is CASSMDRLDTGELFF. The CDR3 nucleotides read TGTGCCAGCAGTATGGACAGGCTCGACACCGGGGAGCTGTTTTTT.

The chain couples TRBV9 to TRBJ2-2; tentative D call: TRBD2 (6 bases). Per germline, CDR1 SGDLS and CDR2 YYNGEE. Trimming removed 0 bases at V and 7 bases at J, with 16 bases between. The length of the CDR3 is 16 residues. The CDR3 bases are TGTGCCAGCAGCGTAGCGGTGCATGAGGGAGGCGGGGAGCTGTTTTTT. Translated: CASSVAVHEGGGELFF.

This rearrangement joins TRBV6-5 to TRBJ2-1; a weak D match, TRBD2 (6 bases). The CDR3 has 15 amino acids. From germline, CDR1 is MNHEY and CDR2 SVGAGI. V lost 6 bases, J lost 4 bases, and 16 bases lay in between. The CDR3: CASSSPGGDYNEQFF. CDR3 in DNA: TGTGCCAGCAGCTCCCCCGGGGGAGATTACAATGAGCAGTTCTTC.

The CDR3 bases are TGCAGTGCTACCGCCGGCGGGGGGACCGGGGAGCTGTTTTTT. It encodes CSATAGGGTGELFF. This chain connects TRBV20-1 to TRBJ2-2, with 8 bases identical to TRBD2. The CDR3 consists of 14 residues. Looked up from germline, CDR1 is DFQATT and CDR2 is SNEGSKA (reference sequence). V dropped 4 bases and J dropped 5; count of bases not matched to a gene: 6.

The rearrangement links TRBV13 to TRBJ1-1; D remains unclear. There are 14 residues in the CDR3. CDR1 and CDR2 from the germline V gene are PRHDT and FYEKMQ (reference sequence). V lost 5 bases, J lost 2 bases, and 12 bases lay in between. The CDR3 loop is CASSMRDSNTEAFF. The CDR3 DNA reads as TGTGCCAGCAGCATGAGAGACTCTAACACTGAAGCTTTCTTT.

CDR3 sequence: CASSPTGGEGTGELFF. DNA for the CDR3: TGTGCCAGCAGTCCTACAGGGGGCGAGGGCACCGGGGAGCTGTTTTTT. The rearrangement joins TRBV6-2 or TRBV6-3 to TRBJ2-2; 9 bases are a match to TRBD1. Trimming at V came to 5 bases and at J to 4 bases, leaving 8 bases not matched to a gene. The CDR3 totals 16 residues. Germline CDR1 reads MNHEY; CDR2 reads SVGEGT.

This chain joins TRBV23-1 and TRBJ2-7, with 14 bases lining up with TRBD2. TRBV23-1 is designated an ORF whose function remains uncertain. The CDR3 consists of 17 residues. The V segment lost 2 bases and the J segment 3 bases; nucleotides outside the gene matches: 6. The CDR3 bases are TGCGCCAGCAGTCAAACCGGGACTAGCGGGGGTGACTACGAGCAGTACTTC. Its protein is CASSQTGTSGGDYEQYF.